The rows below give T cell receptor beta chains drawn from one sample of a study of blood T cell repertoires in COVID-19. TCRdb's copy holds only in-frame clones and misses some; the assay was immunoSEQ multiplex PCR. The table shows about 170,000 clones, with about 83% occurring only once. The sample was peripheral blood. These receptors all stem from a man aged 18 to 29 with active or convalescent COVID-19. Both conserved end residues are part of each CDR3.

TRBV7-9	TRBJ1-1	CASQEVGYTEAFF
TRBV6-4	TRBJ2-2	CASSGSAGTGELFF
TRBV24-1	TRBJ2-1	CATSDRGATYNEQFF
TRBV6-5	TRBJ1-6	CASSYGTGVSPLHF
TRBV12-3/TRBV12-4	TRBJ1-1	CASNQQGSLEAFF
TRBV21-1	TRBJ2-5	CASRRELPAHRETQYF
TRBV5-1	TRBJ2-5	CASSLPLAGGQTQYF
TRBV12-3/TRBV12-4	TRBJ1-1	CASSPGTEAFF
TRBV27	TRBJ2-3	CASSPRLGRPTDTQYF
TRBV12-3/TRBV12-4	TRBJ1-5	CASSGQYQPQHF
TRBV19	TRBJ2-7	CASSIDPGDEQYF
TRBV6-2/TRBV6-3	TRBJ2-7	CASSYGTSGSYEQYF
TRBV6-5	TRBJ1-5	CASTGRVGNQPQHF